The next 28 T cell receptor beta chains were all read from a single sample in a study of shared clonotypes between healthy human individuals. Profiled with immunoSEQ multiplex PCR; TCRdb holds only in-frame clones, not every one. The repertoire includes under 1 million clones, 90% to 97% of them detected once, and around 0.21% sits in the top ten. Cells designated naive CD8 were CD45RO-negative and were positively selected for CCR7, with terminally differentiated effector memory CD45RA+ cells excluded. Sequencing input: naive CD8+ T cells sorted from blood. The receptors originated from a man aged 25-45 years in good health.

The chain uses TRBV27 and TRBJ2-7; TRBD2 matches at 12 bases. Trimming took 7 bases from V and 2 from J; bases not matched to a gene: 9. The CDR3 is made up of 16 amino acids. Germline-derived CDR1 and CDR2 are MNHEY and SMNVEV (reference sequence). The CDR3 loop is CASTTSGRPPTYEQYF. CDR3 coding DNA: TGTGCCAGCACCACTAGCGGGAGGCCACCGACCTACGAGCAGTACTTC.

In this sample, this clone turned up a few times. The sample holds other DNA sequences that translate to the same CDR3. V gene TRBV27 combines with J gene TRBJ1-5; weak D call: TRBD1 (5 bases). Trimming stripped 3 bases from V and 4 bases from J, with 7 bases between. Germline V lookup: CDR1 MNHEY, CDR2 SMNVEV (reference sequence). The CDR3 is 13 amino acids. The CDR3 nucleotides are TGTGCCAGCAGTTTCGGGGGGAATCAGCCCCAGCATTTT. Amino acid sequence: CASSFGGNQPQHF.

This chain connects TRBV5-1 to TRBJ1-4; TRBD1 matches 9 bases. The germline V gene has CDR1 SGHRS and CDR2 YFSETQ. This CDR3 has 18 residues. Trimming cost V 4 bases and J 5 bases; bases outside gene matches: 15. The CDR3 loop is CASSDRDRVVFANEKLFF. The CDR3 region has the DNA TGCGCCAGCAGCGACCGGGACAGGGTGGTTTTCGCGAATGAAAAACTGTTTTTT.

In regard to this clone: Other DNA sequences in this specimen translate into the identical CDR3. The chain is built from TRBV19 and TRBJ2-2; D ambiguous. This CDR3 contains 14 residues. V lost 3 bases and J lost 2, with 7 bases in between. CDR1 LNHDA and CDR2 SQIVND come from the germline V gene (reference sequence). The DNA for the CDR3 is TGTGCCAGTAGTATTGTGGGAAACACCGGGGAGCTGTTTTTT. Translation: CASSIVGNTGELFF.

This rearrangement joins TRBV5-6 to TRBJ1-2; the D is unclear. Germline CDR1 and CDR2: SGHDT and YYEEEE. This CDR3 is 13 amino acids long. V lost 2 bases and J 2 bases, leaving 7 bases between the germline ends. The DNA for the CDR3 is TGTGCCAGCAGCTTCCTGGGCAACTATGGCTACACCTTC. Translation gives CASSFLGNYGYTF.

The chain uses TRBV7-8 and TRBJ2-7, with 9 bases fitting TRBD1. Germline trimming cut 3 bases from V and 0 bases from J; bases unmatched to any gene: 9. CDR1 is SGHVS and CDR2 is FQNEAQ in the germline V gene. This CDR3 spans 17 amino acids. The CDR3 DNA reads TGTGCCAGCAGCTTCGAACCGGGACAGGGAAACTCCTACGAGCAGTACTTC. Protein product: CASSFEPGQGNSYEQYF.

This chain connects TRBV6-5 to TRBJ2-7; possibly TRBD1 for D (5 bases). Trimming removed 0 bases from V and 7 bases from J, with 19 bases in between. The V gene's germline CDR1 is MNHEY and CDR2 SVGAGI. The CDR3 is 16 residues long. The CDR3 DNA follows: TGTGCCAGCAGTTACTCGCTTACCACGGAGAGGACAGAGCAGTACTTC. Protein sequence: CASSYSLTTERTEQYF.

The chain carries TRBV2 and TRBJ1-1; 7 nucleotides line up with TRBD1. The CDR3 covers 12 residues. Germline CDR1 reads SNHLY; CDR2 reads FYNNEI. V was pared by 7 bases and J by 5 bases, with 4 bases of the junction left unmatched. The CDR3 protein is CASMTGLTEAFF. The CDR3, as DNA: TGTGCCAGCATGACAGGGTTAACTGAAGCTTTCTTT.

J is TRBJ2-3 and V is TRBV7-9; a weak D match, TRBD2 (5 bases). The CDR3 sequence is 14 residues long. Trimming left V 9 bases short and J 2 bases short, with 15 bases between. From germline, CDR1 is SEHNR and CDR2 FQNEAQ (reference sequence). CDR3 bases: TGTGCCAGTGAACAAAGAGGGCTCACAGATACGCAGTATTTT. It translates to CASEQRGLTDTQYF.

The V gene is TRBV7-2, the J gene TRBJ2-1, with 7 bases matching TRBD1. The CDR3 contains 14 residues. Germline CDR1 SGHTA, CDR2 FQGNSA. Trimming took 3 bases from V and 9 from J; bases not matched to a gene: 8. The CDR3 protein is CASSFQTGDSEQFF. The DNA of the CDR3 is TGTGCCAGCAGCTTTCAAACAGGGGATAGTGAGCAGTTCTTC.

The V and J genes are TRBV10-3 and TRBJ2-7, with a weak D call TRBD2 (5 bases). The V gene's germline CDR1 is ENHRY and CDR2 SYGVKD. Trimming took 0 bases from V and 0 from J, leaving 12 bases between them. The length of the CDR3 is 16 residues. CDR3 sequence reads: CAISESGGLSSYEQYF. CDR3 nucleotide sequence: TGTGCCATCAGTGAGTCGGGCGGGCTAAGCTCCTACGAGCAGTACTTC.

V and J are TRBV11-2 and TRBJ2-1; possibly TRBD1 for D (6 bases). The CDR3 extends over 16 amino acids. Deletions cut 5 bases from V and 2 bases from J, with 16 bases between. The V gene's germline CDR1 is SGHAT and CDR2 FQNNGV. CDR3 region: CASSQPGVLAYNEQFF. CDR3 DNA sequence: TGTGCCAGCAGCCAACCAGGGGTTCTGGCCTACAATGAGCAGTTCTTC.

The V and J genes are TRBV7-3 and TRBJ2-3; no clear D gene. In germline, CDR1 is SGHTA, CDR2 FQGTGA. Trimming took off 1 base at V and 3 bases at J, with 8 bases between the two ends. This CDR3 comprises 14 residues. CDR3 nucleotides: TGTGCCAGCAGCTTAAGGGTTCGGACAGATACGCAGTATTTT. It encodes CASSLRVRTDTQYF.

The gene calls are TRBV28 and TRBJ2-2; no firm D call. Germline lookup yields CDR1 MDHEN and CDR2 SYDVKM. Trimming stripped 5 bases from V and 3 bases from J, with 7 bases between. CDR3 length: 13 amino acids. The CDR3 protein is CASSPTDTGELFF. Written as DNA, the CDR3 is TGTGCCAGCAGTCCCACAGACACCGGGGAGCTGTTTTTT.

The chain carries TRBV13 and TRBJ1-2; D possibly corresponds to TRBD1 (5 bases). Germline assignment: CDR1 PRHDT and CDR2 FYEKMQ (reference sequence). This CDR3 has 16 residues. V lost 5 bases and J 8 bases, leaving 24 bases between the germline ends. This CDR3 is CASSEGVNQGTSGYTF. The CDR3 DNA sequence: TGTGCCAGCAGCGAAGGGGTGAACCAGGGTACGTCCGGCTACACCTTC.

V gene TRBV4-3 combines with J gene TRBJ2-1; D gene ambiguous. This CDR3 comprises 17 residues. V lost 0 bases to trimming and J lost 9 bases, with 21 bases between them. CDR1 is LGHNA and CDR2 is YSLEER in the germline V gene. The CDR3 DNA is TGCGCCAGCAGCCAAGATCTGATCGTTTTTGGGGAAATTGAGCAGTTCTTC. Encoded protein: CASSQDLIVFGEIEQFF.

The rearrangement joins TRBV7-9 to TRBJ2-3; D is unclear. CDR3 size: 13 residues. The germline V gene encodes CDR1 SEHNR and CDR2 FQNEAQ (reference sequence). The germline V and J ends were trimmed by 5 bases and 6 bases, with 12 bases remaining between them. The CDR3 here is CASSPRSHDTQYF. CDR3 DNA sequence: TGTGCCAGCAGCCCCAGGAGTCACGATACGCAGTATTTT.

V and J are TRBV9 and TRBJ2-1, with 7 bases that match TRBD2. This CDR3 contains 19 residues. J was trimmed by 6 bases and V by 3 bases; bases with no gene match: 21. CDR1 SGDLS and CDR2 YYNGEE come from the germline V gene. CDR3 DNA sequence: TGTGCCAGCAGCGCAGATTTCCTGGCGGGAGAAAGTGGGCCCAATGAGCAGTTCTTC. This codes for CASSADFLAGESGPNEQFF.

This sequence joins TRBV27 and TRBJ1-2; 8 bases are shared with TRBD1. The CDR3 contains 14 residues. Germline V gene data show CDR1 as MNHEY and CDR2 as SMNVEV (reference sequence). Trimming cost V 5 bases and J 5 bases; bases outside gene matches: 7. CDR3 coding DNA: TGTGCCAGCAGTACCGGGACAGGTTCGTATGGCTACACCTTC. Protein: CASSTGTGSYGYTF.

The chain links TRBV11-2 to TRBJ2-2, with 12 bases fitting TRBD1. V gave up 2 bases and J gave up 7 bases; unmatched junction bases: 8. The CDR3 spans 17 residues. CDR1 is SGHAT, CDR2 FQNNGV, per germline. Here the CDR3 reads CASSLWGQGALGGELFF. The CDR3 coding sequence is TGTGCCAGCAGCTTATGGGGACAGGGGGCGCTAGGCGGGGAGCTGTTTTTT.

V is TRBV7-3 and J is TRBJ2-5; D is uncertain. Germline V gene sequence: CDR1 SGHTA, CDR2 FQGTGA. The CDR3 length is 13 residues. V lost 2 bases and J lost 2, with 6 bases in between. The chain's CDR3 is CASSLWVQETQYF. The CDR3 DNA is TGTGCCAGCAGCTTATGGGTTCAAGAGACCCAGTACTTC.

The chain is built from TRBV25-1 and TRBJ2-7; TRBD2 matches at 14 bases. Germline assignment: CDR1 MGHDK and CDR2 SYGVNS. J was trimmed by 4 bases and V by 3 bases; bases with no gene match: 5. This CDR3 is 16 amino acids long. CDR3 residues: CASSDRLAGGLYEQYF. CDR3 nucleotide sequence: TGTGCCAGCAGTGATAGACTAGCGGGAGGGTTATACGAGCAGTACTTC.

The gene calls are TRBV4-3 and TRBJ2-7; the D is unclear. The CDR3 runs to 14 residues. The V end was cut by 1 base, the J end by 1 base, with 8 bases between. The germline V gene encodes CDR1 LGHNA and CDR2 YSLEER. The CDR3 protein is CASSQVGPSYEQYF. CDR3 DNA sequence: TGCGCCAGCAGCCAAGTAGGGCCATCCTACGAGCAGTACTTC.

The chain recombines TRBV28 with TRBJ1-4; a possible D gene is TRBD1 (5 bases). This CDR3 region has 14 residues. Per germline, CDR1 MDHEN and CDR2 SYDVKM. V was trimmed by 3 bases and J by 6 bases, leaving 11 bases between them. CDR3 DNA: TGTGCCAGCAGTTTTGCGGGGCTGGATGAAAAACTGTTTTTT. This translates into CASSFAGLDEKLFF.

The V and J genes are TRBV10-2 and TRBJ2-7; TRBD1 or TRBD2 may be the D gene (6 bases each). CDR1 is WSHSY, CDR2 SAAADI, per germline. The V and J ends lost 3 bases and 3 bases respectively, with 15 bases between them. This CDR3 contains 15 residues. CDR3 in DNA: TGCGCCAGCAGTGATGGGGGCGGGACCATCTACGAGCAGTACTTC. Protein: CASSDGGGTIYEQYF.

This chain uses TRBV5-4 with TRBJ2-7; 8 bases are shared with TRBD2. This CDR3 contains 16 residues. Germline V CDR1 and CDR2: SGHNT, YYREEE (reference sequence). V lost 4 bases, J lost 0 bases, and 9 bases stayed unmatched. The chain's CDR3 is CASSQGRGESSYEQYF. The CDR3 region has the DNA TGTGCCAGCAGCCAGGGGCGGGGGGAAAGCTCCTACGAGCAGTACTTC. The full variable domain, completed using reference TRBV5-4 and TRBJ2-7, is ETGVTQSPTHLIKTRGQQVTLRCSSQSGHNTVSWYQQALGQGPQFIFQYYREEENGRGNFPPRFSGLQFPNYSSELNVNALELDDSALYLCASSQGRGESSYEQYFGPGTRLTVT.

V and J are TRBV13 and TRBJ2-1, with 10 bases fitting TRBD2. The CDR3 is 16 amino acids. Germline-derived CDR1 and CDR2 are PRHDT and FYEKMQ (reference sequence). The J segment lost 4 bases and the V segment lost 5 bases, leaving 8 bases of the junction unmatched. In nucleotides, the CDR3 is TGTGCCAGCAGCGAGGAGCTAGCGGGAGTTTACAATGAGCAGTTCTTC. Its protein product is CASSEELAGVYNEQFF. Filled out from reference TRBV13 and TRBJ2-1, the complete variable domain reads AAGVIQSPRHLIKEKRETATLKCYPIPRHDTVYWYQQGPGQDPQFLISFYEKMQSDKGSIPDRFSAQQFSDYHSELNMSSLELGDSALYFCASSEELAGVYNEQFFGPGTRLTVL.

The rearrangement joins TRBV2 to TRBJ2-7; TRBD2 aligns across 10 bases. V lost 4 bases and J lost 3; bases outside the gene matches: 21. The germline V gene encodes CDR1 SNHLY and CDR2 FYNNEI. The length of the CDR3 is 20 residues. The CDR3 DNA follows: TGTGCCAGCAGTGGCTTGACAGGGCTTGCGGGAGCGGGAGGGCTCTACGAGCAGTACTTC. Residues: CASSGLTGLAGAGGLYEQYF.